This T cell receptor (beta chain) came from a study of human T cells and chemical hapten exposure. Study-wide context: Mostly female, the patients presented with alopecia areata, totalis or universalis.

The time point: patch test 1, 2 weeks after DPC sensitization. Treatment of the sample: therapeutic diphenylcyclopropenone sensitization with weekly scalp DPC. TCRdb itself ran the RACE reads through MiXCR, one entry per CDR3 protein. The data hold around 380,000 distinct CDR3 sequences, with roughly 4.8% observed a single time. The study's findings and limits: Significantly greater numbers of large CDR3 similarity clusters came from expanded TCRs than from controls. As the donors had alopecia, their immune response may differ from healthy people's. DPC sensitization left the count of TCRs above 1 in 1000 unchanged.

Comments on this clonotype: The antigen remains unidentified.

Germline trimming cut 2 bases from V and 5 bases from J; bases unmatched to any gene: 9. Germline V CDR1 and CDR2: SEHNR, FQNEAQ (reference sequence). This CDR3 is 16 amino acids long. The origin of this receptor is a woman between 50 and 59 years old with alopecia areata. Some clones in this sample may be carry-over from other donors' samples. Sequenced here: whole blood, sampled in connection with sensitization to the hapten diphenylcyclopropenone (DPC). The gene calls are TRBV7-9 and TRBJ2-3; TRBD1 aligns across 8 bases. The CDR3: CASSLQGAPEVDTQYF. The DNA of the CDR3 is TGTGCCAGCAGCTTACAGGGGGCGCCGGAAGTAGATACGCAGTATTTT.